Following are 25 T cell receptor beta chains from one sample sequenced in a study of STAT5B mutations in CD4+ large granular lymphocyte leukemia. Some clones are missing from TCRdb's copy, which holds only in-frame ones; the method was immunoSEQ multiplex PCR. The sample holds tens of thousands of clones, roughly 85% seen once. Material for sequencing was CD4+ T cells from blood buffy coats. These receptors were collected from a human donor in good health.

The chain is built from TRBV6-6 and TRBJ1-5, with TRBD1 matching 7 bases. Trimming cost V 5 bases and J 5 bases; bases outside gene matches: 0. The CDR3 loop spans 12 amino acids. CDR1 is MNHNY, CDR2 SVGAGI, per germline (reference sequence). CDR3 sequence (DNA): TGTGCCAGCAGTACAGGGGATCAGCCCCAGCATTTT. The encoded protein is CASSTGDQPQHF.

This clone was seen only a few times. The chain links TRBV7-9 to TRBJ1-1, with D possibly being TRBD1 (5 bases). This CDR3 spans 15 amino acids. Germline V gene lookup returns CDR1 SEHNR and CDR2 FQNEAQ (reference sequence). V gave up 2 bases and J gave up 4 bases, with 14 bases separating them. CDR3 loop: CASSLHFGGGTEAFF. CDR3 bases: TGTGCCAGCAGCTTACATTTTGGGGGAGGCACTGAAGCTTTCTTT.

CDR3 loop: CASSHRILSSYEQYF. CDR3 DNA: TGCGCCAGCAGCCATCGGATCCTGAGCTCCTACGAGCAGTACTTC. The V call is TRBV4-3, the J call TRBJ2-7; D unresolved. The germline gives CDR1 LGHNA, CDR2 YSLEER. The CDR3 covers 15 residues. V lost 3 bases to trimming and J lost 0 bases, with 12 bases between them.

V is TRBV5-6 and J is TRBJ2-7; D perhaps matches TRBD1 (6 bases). The germline gives CDR1 SGHDT, CDR2 YYEEEE. V was pared by 1 base and J by 1 base, with 9 bases between. The length of the CDR3 is 14 residues. Here the CDR3 reads CASSLNRGSYEQYF. In DNA, the CDR3 is TGTGCCAGCAGCTTGAATAGGGGGTCCTACGAGCAGTACTTC.

This clone has only a few counts. The V gene is TRBV5-1, the J gene TRBJ2-2; 7 bases are a match to TRBD2. J was trimmed by 4 bases and V by 8 bases; bases with no gene match: 11. Germline CDR1 and CDR2: SGHRS and YFSETQ. The CDR3 is 15 amino acids. CDR3 protein: CASRLGGSITGELFF. The CDR3 DNA follows: TGCGCCAGTAGACTAGGCGGGAGTATCACCGGGGAGCTGTTTTTT.

This clone showed up just once. J is TRBJ2-7 and V is TRBV14, with 9 bases matching TRBD2. CDR3 length equals 13 residues. The trim removed 3 bases at V and 6 bases at J, leaving 3 bases unmatched. CDR1 is SGHDN and CDR2 is FVKESK in the germline V gene. CDR3 sequence reads: CASSQSGRTEQYF. DNA for the CDR3: TGTGCCAGCAGCCAGAGCGGGAGGACCGAGCAGTACTTC.

V gene TRBV7-2 combines with J gene TRBJ1-2, with D possibly being TRBD1 (6 bases). Germline V CDR1 and CDR2: SGHTA, FQGNSA. Trimming removed 4 bases from V and 4 bases from J, with 10 bases in between. CDR3 length equals 13 residues. CDR3 in DNA: TGTGCCAGCAGCTCGGACAGTGTCTATGGCTACACCTTC. Translating gives CASSSDSVYGYTF.

The chain joins TRBV30 to TRBJ1-1; tentatively, D is TRBD1 (6 bases). The V end lost 0 bases, the J end lost 3 bases, and 8 bases lay between the germline ends. The CDR3 is made up of 13 amino acids. Germline CDR1 and CDR2: GTSNPN and SVGIG (reference sequence). This chain's CDR3 is CAWSVRGDTEAFF. CDR3 DNA sequence: TGTGCCTGGAGTGTAAGGGGGGACACTGAAGCTTTCTTT.

This clone has more than one count but fewer than ten. V gene TRBV10-1 combines with J gene TRBJ1-6; perhaps TRBD1 as D (5 bases). This CDR3 spans 15 amino acids. V shed 3 bases and J shed 10 bases, with 16 bases lying between them. The germline CDR1 and CDR2 sequences are WNHNN and SYGVQD (reference sequence). CDR3 nucleotide sequence: TGCGCCAGCAGTGACCTGGGGGTAGAAGGGTCACCCCTCCACTTT. Amino acid sequence: CASSDLGVEGSPLHF.

The chain is built from TRBV27 and TRBJ2-7, with D perhaps matching TRBD1 (6 bases). The germline V and J ends were trimmed by 6 bases and 3 bases, with 12 bases remaining between them. The CDR3 has 13 residues. Per germline, CDR1 MNHEY and CDR2 SMNVEV (reference sequence). Here the CDR3 reads CASSGTPGYEQYF. The CDR3 bases are TGTGCCAGCAGCGGGACACCGGGCTACGAGCAGTACTTC.

This clone was detected only a few times. The rearrangement links TRBV6-5 to TRBJ1-5, with D maybe TRBD1 (6 bases). CDR3 length equals 15 residues. CDR1 MNHEY and CDR2 SVGAGI come from the germline V gene. V lost 2 bases and J lost 7, with 15 bases in between. This CDR3 reads CASSYGAGEGQPQHF. In nucleotides, the CDR3 is TGTGCCAGCAGTTACGGGGCAGGGGAAGGGCAGCCCCAGCATTTT.

CDR3 nucleotide sequence: TGTGCCAGTACCTCGGGACAGGGTACGAAGGAGACCCAGTACTTC. Its translation is CASTSGQGTKETQYF. The gene calls are TRBV19 and TRBJ2-5; the match to TRBD1 covers 9 bases. The J segment lost 5 bases and the V segment lost 7 bases, leaving 11 bases of the junction unmatched. The CDR3 has 15 residues. The germline V gene has CDR1 LNHDA and CDR2 SQIVND (reference sequence).

The chain recombines TRBV5-1 with TRBJ2-3; no clear D gene. The germline CDR1 and CDR2 sequences are SGHRS and YFSETQ. This CDR3 region has 14 residues. V was trimmed by 1 base and J by 2 bases, leaving 8 bases between them. The CDR3 DNA reads TGCGCCAGCAGCTTGTTAGCAGACACAGATACGCAGTATTTT. It specifies CASSLLADTDTQYF.

V is TRBV19 and J is TRBJ2-7; TRBD1 matches 8 bases. CDR3 length: 11 amino acids. Germline V gene lookup returns CDR1 LNHDA and CDR2 SQIVND (reference sequence). With 11 bases clipped from V and 4 bases from J, the junction kept 4 bases outside the gene matches. This chain's CDR3 is CASGQAYEQYF. CDR3 DNA sequence: TGTGCCTCGGGACAGGCGTACGAGCAGTACTTC.

This clone was seen once. The rearrangement links TRBV10-3 to TRBJ1-5; tentatively, D is TRBD1 (5 bases). The CDR3 is 14 amino acids. Trimming took 2 bases from V and 7 from J, leaving 12 bases between them. From germline, CDR1 is ENHRY and CDR2 SYGVKD. In nucleotides, the CDR3 is TGTGCCATCAGTGAGCGGGGAGGGGACCAGCCCCAGCATTTT. This codes for CAISERGGDQPQHF.

The chain employs TRBV29-1 and TRBJ2-7, with 8 bases lining up with TRBD2. This CDR3 is built from 12 residues. The junction had 7 bases not matched to a gene; V was cut back by 8 bases and J by 4 bases. Per germline, CDR1 SQVTM and CDR2 ANQGSEA. The CDR3 region has the DNA TGCAGCCCGCCGGGAGGGAGTTACGAGCAGTACTTC. The encoded protein is CSPPGGSYEQYF.

This clone was counted only a few times. The V call is TRBV4-1, the J call TRBJ1-2; D is possibly TRBD1 (6 bases). Germline V gene data show CDR1 as MGHRA and CDR2 as YSYEKL. The CDR3 runs to 13 residues. Trimming removed 4 bases from V and 8 bases from J, with 14 bases in between. CDR3 region: CASSPQGLGGYTF. In DNA form, the CDR3 reads TGCGCCAGCAGCCCGCAGGGGCTGGGAGGCTACACCTTC.

This sequence joins TRBV27 and TRBJ1-6; possibly TRBD1 for D (5 bases). With 2 bases removed from V and 2 bases from J, the gap between germline ends came to 19 bases. Per germline, CDR1 MNHEY and CDR2 SMNVEV (reference sequence). The CDR3 has 19 amino acids. The CDR3 here is CASSLRQRQSQPYNSPLHF. Here the CDR3 DNA reads TGTGCCAGCAGTTTACGACAAAGACAGTCTCAACCCTATAATTCACCCCTCCACTTT.

The table lists this clone with a few counts. This sequence joins TRBV9 and TRBJ2-7, with unresolved D. V lost 0 bases and J lost 0, with 7 bases in between. Germline-derived CDR1 and CDR2 are SGDLS and YYNGEE. The CDR3 length is 14 residues. This chain's CDR3 is CASSVAVSSYEQYF. Written as DNA, the CDR3 is TGTGCCAGCAGCGTAGCGGTCAGCTCCTACGAGCAGTACTTC.

The chain has TRBV29-1 and TRBJ1-1; no clear D. CDR3 length equals 15 residues. V gave up 7 bases and J gave up 0 bases, with 18 bases separating them. CDR1 and CDR2 (germline): SQVTM, ANQGSEA. CDR3 amino acids: CSAPEPGTMNTEAFF. CDR3 bases: TGCAGCGCCCCCGAACCGGGAACGATGAACACTGAAGCTTTCTTT.

This chain uses TRBV5-1 with TRBJ1-1; D possibly corresponds to TRBD1 (6 bases). V was shortened by 5 bases and J by 4 bases, with 9 bases between the two germline ends. CDR3 length equals 12 residues. In germline, CDR1 is SGHRS, CDR2 YFSETQ. In DNA, the CDR3 is TGCGCCAGCAGGGGGGGGGCCACTGAAGCTTTCTTT. Translating gives CASRGGATEAFF.

The chain combines TRBV7-9 with TRBJ1-2, with 7 nucleotides matching TRBD1. This CDR3 has 14 residues. With V trimmed by 3 bases and J by 4 bases, 5 bases remained unmatched. The germline V gene has CDR1 SEHNR and CDR2 FQNEAQ (reference sequence). Written as DNA, the CDR3 is TGTGCCAGCAGCTTCAGGGGGGACCTCTATGGCTACACCTTC. Its protein is CASSFRGDLYGYTF.

This clone was recorded a few times. CDR3 nucleotide sequence: TGTGCCAGCAGCCCGGATTTGAGAGGTGAAAAACTGTTTTTT. Amino acids: CASSPDLRGEKLFF. The chain uses TRBV6-1 and TRBJ1-4; D is undetermined. Per the germline V gene, CDR1 is MNHNS and CDR2 is SASEGT. Trimming removed 6 bases at V and 7 bases at J, with 15 bases between. The CDR3 runs 14 residues.

V gene TRBV11-1 combines with J gene TRBJ2-7; no clear D gene. The length of the CDR3 is 13 residues. The V end was cut by 6 bases, the J end by 0 bases, with 9 bases between. Per the germline V gene, CDR1 is SGHAT and CDR2 is FQDESV (reference sequence). The CDR3 here is CASRGPTSYEQYF. Here the CDR3 DNA reads TGTGCCAGCAGAGGGCCCACCTCCTACGAGCAGTACTTC.

The chain uses TRBV7-6 and TRBJ1-2; possible D gene TRBD1, 6 bases. The CDR3 extends over 13 amino acids. CDR1 is SGHVS, CDR2 FNYEAQ, per germline. V dropped 5 bases and J dropped 7 bases, with 14 bases sitting between them. The CDR3 spells CASSPGTSPGYTF. The CDR3 region has the DNA TGTGCCAGCAGCCCTGGGACATCCCCTGGCTACACCTTC.